The clone carrying this TCR beta chain was picked up a small number of times. What it recognizes is unknown. The data are from a study of response to subunit inactivated influenza vaccine. TCRdb called the RT-PCR reads again in MiXCR, with one record for every CDR3 protein. The table records fewer than 650,000 distinct CDR3 sequences, 10% to 15% of them present only once. Trimming took 5 bases from V and 6 from J, leaving 17 bases between them. Germline CDR1 MNHNS, CDR2 SASEGT. The CDR3 length is 15 residues. Study results and limitations: The authors put forward the suggestion that each seasonal influenza vaccination may bring in only a limited number of new T cells.

The sequence derives from a man in his fifties who received an inactivated influenza vaccine. This chain connects TRBV6-1 to TRBJ2-1, with TRBD2 as a possible D gene (7 bases). Source: PBMCs from blood, taken about 40 days after vaccination. The CDR3 here is CASSPRGGKRNEQFF. CDR3 sequence (DNA): TGTGCCAGCAGTCCAAGGGGGGGGAAACGCAATGAGCAGTTCTTC.